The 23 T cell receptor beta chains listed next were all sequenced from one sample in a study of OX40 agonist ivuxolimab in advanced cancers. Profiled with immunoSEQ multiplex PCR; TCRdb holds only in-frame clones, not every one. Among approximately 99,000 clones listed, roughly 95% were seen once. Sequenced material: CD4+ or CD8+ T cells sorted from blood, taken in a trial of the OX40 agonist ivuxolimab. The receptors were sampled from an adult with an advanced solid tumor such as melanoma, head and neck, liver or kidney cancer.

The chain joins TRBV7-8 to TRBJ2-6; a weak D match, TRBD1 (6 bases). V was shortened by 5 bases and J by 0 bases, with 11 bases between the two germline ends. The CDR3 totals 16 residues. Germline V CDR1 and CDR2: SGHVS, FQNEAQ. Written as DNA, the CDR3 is TGTGCCAGCAGCACAGAGGGGGTCTCTGGGGCCAACGTCCTGACTTTC. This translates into CASSTEGVSGANVLTF.

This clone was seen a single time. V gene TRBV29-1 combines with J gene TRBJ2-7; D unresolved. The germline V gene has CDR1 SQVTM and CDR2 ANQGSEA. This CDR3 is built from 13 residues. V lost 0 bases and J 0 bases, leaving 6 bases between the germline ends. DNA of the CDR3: TGCAGCGTTGAAGAGCTGAGCTCCTACGAGCAGTACTTC. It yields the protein CSVEELSSYEQYF.

This CDR3 is CASSEGGRVEKLFF. CDR3 in DNA: TGTGCCAGCAGCGAGGGAGGCAGGGTTGAAAAACTGTTTTTT. This chain connects TRBV9 to TRBJ1-4; tentatively, D is TRBD1 (5 bases). Germline values: CDR1 SGDLS, CDR2 YYNGEE. V lost 3 bases and J 7 bases, leaving 13 bases between the germline ends. This CDR3 is built from 14 residues.

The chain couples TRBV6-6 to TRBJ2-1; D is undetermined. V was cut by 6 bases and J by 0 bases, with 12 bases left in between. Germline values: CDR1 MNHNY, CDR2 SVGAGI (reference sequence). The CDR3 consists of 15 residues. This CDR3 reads CASRGEMSSYNEQFF. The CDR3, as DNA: TGTGCCAGCAGGGGCGAGATGAGCTCCTACAATGAGCAGTTCTTC.

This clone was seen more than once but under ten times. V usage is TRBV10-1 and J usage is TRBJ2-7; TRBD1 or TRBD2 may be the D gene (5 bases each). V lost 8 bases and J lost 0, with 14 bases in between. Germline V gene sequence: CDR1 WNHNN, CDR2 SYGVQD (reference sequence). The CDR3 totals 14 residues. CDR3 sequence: CASSPGPSSYEQYF. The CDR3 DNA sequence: TGCGCCAGCTCACCGGGACCGAGCTCCTACGAGCAGTACTTC.

CDR3 protein: CASRLNNEQFF. In DNA, the CDR3 is TGTGCCAGCAGACTAAACAATGAGCAGTTCTTC. The chain recombines TRBV7-9 with TRBJ2-1, with D hard to call. The CDR3 has 11 residues. V lost 6 bases and J 5 bases, leaving 5 bases between the germline ends. Germline CDR1 and CDR2: SEHNR and FQNEAQ (reference sequence).

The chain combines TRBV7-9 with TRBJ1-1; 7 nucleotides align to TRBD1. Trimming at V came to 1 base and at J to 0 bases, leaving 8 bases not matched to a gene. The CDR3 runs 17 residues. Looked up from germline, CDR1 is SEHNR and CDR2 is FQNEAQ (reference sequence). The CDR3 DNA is TGTGCCAGCAGCTTAGGAGGAGGGGGCCAGGTGAACACTGAAGCTTTCTTT. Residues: CASSLGGGGQVNTEAFF.

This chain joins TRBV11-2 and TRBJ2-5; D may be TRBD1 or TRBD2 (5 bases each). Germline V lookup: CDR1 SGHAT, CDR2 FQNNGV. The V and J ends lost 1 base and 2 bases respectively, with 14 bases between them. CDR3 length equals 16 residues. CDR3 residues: CASSLGPIEGQETQYF. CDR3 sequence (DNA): TGTGCCAGCAGCTTAGGACCAATTGAGGGGCAAGAGACCCAGTACTTC.

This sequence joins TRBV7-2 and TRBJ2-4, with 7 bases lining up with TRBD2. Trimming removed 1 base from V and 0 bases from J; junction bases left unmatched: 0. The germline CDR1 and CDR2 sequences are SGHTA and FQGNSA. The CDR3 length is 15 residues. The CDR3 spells CASSLGLAAKNIQYF. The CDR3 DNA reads TGTGCCAGCAGCTTAGGACTAGCAGCCAAAAACATTCAGTACTTC.

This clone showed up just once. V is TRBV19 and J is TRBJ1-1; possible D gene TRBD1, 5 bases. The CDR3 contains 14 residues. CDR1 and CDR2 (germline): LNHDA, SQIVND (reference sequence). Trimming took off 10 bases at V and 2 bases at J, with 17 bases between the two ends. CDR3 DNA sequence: TGTGCCACGAGATGGGGCAGCGCCAACACTGAAGCTTTCTTT. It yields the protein CATRWGSANTEAFF.

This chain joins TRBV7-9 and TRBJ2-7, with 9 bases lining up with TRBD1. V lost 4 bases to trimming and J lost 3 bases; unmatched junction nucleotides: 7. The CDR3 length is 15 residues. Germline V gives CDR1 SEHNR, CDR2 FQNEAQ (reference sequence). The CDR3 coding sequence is TGTGCCAGCAGCTATCCGGGACAGGGACTCTACGAGCAGTACTTC. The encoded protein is CASSYPGQGLYEQYF.

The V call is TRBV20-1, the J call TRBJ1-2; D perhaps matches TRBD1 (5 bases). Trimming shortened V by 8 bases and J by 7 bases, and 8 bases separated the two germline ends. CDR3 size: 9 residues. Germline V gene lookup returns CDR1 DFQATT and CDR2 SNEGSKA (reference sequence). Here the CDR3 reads CSPGFGYTF. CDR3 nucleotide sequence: TGCAGTCCAGGGTTTGGCTACACCTTC.

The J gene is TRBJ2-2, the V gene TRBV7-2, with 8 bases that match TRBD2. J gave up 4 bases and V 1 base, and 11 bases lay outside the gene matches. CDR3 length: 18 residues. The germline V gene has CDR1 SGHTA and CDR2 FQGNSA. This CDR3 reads CASSLDIRSGRFTGELFF. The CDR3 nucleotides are TGTGCCAGCAGCTTAGATATAAGGAGCGGGAGATTCACCGGGGAGCTGTTTTTT. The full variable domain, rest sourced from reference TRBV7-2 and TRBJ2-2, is GAGVSQSPSNKVTEKGKDVELRCDPISGHTALYWYRQSLGQGLEFLIYFQGNSAPDKSGLPSDRFSAERTGGSVSTLTIQRTQQEDSAVYLCASSLDIRSGRFTGELFFGEGSRLTVL.

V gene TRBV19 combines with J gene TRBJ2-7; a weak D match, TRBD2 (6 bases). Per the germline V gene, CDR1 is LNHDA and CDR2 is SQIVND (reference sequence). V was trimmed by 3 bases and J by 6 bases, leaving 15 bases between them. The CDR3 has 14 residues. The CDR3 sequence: CASSITNGGAEQYF. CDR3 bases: TGTGCCAGTAGTATTACTAACGGAGGGGCCGAGCAGTACTTC.

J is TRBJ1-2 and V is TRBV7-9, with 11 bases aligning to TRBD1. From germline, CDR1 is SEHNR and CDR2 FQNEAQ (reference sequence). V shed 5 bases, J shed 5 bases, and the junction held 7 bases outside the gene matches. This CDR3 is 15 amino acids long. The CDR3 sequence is CASSLGDRGRYGYTF. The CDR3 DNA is TGTGCCAGCAGCCTCGGGGACAGGGGGAGATATGGCTACACCTTC.

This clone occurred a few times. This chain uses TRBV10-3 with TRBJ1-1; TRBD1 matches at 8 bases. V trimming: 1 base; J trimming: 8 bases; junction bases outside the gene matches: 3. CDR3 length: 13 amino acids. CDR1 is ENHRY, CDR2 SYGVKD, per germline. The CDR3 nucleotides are TGTGCCATCAGTGAGTTAGGACAGGGCGAAGCTTTCTTT. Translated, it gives CAISELGQGEAFF.

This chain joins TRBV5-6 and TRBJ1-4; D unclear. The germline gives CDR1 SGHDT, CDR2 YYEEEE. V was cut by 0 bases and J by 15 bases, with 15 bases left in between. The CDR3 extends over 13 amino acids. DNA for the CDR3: TGTGCCAGCAGCTTGGGAACCCCCGGAAGGATGTTTTTT. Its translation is CASSLGTPGRMFF.

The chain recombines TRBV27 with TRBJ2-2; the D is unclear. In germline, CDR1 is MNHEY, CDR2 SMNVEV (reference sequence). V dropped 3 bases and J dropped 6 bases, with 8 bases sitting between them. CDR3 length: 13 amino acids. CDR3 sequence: CASSFQDPGELFF. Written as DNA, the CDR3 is TGTGCCAGCAGTTTTCAGGACCCCGGGGAGCTGTTTTTT.

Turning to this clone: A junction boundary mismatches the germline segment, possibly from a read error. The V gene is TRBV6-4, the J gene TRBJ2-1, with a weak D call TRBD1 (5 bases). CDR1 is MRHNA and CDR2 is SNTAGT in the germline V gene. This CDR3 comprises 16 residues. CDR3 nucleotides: TGTGCCAGCAGTTACTCGATCAGGGCCCCCTACAATGAGCAGTTCTTC. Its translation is CASSYSIRAPYNEQFF.

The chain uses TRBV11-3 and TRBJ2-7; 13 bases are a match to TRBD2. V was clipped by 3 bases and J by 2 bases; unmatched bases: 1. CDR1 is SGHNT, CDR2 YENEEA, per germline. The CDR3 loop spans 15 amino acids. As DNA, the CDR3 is TGTGCCAGCAGCTTTGGGACTAGCGGGACCTACGAGCAGTACTTC. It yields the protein CASSFGTSGTYEQYF.

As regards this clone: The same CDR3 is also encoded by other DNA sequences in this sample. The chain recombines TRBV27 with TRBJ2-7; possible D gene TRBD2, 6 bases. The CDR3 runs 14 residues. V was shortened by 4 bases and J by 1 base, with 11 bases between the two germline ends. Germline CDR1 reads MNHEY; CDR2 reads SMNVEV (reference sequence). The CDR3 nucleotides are TGTGCCAGCAGTTCTCCGGGACTTTCCTACGAGCAGTACTTC. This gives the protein CASSSPGLSYEQYF.

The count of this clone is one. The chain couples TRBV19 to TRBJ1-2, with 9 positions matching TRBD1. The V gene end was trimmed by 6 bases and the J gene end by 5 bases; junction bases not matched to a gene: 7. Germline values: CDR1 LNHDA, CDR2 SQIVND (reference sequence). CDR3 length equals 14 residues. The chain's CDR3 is CASSEPGTGYGYTF. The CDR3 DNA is TGTGCCAGTAGCGAACCCGGGACAGGGTATGGCTACACCTTC.

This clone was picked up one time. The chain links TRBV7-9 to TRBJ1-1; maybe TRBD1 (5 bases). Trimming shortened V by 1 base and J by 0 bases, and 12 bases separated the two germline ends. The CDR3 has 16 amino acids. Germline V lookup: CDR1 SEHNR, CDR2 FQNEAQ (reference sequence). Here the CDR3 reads CASSLGYRGLNTEAFF. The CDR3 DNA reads TGTGCCAGCAGCTTAGGATACCGGGGCCTGAACACTGAAGCTTTCTTT. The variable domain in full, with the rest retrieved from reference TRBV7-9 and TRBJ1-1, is DTGVSQNPRHKITKRGQNVTFRCDPISEHNRLYWYRQTLGQGPEFLTYFQNEAQLEKSRLLSDRFSAERPKGSFSTLEIQRTEQGDSAMYLCASSLGYRGLNTEAFFGQGTRLTVV.